Ten or more counts support the clone carrying this TCR beta chain. The antigen is not known. This specimen belongs to a study of T cells in Graves' hyperthyroidism and ophthalmopathy. Study in general: At the time of initial diagnosis and before any treatment, peripheral blood was collected. Study-wide points: Blood also carried most thyroid clonotypes expanded above 0.001.

TCR beta CDR3 regions were amplified from RNA transcripts. TCR CDR3 regions were first amplified by RT-PCR with HTBI primers. TCRdb reprocessed the multiplex PCR reads with MiXCR, giving one entry per CDR3 protein. The sample includes about 690,000 distinct CDR3 sequences, roughly 17% of them seen just once. Absence of ophthalmopathy progression within 18 months defined stable Graves' hyperthyroidism. Subjects aged 18 to 65 presented with newly diagnosed hyperthyroidism of less than 2 months' duration. V lost 1 base, J lost 6 bases, and 10 bases stayed unmatched. The CDR3 is 16 residues long. CDR1 and CDR2 from the germline V gene are SGHAT and FQNNGV.

Source material: blood. The rearrangement links TRBV11-2 to TRBJ2-7; 9 bases match TRBD1. The receptor was isolated from a man aged 50 to 60 with Graves' hyperthyroidism. The CDR3, as DNA: TGTGCCAGCAGCTTAGTGTCTGGGACAGGGTTTGGCGAGCAGTACTTC. Its translation is CASSLVSGTGFGEQYF.